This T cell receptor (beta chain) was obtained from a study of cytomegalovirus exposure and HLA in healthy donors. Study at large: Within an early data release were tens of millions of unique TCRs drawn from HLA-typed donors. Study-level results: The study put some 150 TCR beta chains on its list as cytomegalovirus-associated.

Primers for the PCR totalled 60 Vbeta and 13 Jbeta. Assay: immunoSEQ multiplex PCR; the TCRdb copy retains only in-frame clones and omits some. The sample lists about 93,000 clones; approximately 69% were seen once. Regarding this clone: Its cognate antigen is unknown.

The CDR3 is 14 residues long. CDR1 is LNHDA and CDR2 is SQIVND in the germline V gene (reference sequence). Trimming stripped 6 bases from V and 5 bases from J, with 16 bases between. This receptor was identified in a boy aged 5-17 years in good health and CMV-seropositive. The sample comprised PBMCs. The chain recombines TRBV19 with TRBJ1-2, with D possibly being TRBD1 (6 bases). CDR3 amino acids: CASSRQDLVYGYTF. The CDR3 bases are TGTGCCAGTAGCAGACAGGACCTAGTATATGGCTACACCTTC.